These 16 T cell receptor beta chains share one sample of origin, sequenced in a study of response to subunit inactivated influenza vaccine. TCRdb redid the calling of the RT-PCR reads with MiXCR, one entry per CDR3 protein. The sample includes about 540,000 distinct CDR3 sequences, around 21% of them seen just once. This sample also appeared in a second study, on T cells expressing NK-cell markers. That publication notes: Researchers built TCR beta cDNA using 5'RACE template switching with UMIs.

Sequencing was performed on CD4+ T cells sorted from PBMCs, taken 11 to 12 days after vaccination. All receptors come from a man aged 50 to 60 who received an inactivated influenza vaccine.

This clonotype has a handful of counts. This chain connects TRBV5-5 to TRBJ2-2; weak D call: TRBD1 (5 bases). The length of the CDR3 is 16 residues. Trimming removed 1 base at V and 6 bases at J, with 16 bases between. CDR1 is SGHKS, CDR2 YYEKEE, per germline (reference sequence). The CDR3 here is CASSLWQGRISGELFF. DNA for the CDR3: TGTGCCAGCAGCTTGTGGCAGGGCAGGATATCCGGGGAGCTGTTTTTT.

This clonotype turned up a few times. The chain carries TRBV13 and TRBJ2-3; TRBD2 agrees at 11 bases. From germline, CDR1 is PRHDT and CDR2 FYEKMQ (reference sequence). The junction had 9 bases not matched to a gene; V was cut back by 2 bases and J by 11 bases. The CDR3 runs 15 residues. CDR3 DNA: TGTGCCAGCAGCTTACGGACTAGCGGGCGCGAGAAGCAGTATTTT. It translates to CASSLRTSGREKQYF.

This clonotype showed up just a few times. CDR3 in DNA: TGTGCCAGTATGCGGGGACCGAACTATGGCTACACCTTC. Encoded protein: CASMRGPNYGYTF. The chain employs TRBV19 and TRBJ1-2; a weak D match, TRBD1 (5 bases). Trimming left V 7 bases short and J 2 bases short, with 11 bases between. Germline-derived CDR1 and CDR2 are LNHDA and SQIVND (reference sequence). This CDR3 spans 13 amino acids. Filled out from reference TRBV19 and TRBJ1-2, the complete variable domain reads DGGITQSPKYLFRKEGQNVTLSCEQNLNHDAMYWYRQDPGQGLRLIYYSQIVNDFQKGDIAEGYSVSREKKESFPLTVTSAQKNPTAFYLCASMRGPNYGYTFGSGTRLTVV.

In the case of this clonotype: One base away lies a much larger clone, so this may be a sequencing read error. The J gene is TRBJ2-7, the V gene TRBV6-2 or TRBV6-3; D perhaps matches TRBD1 (6 bases). Germline values: CDR1 MNHEY, CDR2 SVGEGT. The V end was cut by 4 bases, the J end by 2 bases, with 12 bases between. The CDR3 contains 14 residues. CDR3 loop: CASSSPAGAYEQYF. The DNA for the CDR3 is TGTGCCAGCAGTTCCCCGGCAGGGGCCTACGAGCAGTACTTC.

This clonotype was observed at least ten times. The J gene is TRBJ2-3, the V gene TRBV11-2; 10 nucleotides match TRBD2. The CDR3 totals 20 residues. Germline lookup yields CDR1 SGHAT and CDR2 FQNNGV. The V gene end was trimmed by 5 bases and the J gene end by 2 bases; junction bases not matched to a gene: 19. CDR3 residues: CASSPHRSSTSGQDTDTQYF. DNA for the CDR3: TGTGCCAGCAGCCCACACAGATCTTCGACTAGCGGGCAAGACACAGATACGCAGTATTTT.

This clonotype was detected only a few times. The chain couples TRBV6-2 or TRBV6-3 to TRBJ1-6; TRBD1 might be the D (6 bases). The germline CDR1 and CDR2 sequences are MNHEY and SVGEGT. V shed 6 bases and J shed 5 bases, with 8 bases lying between them. The CDR3 contains 13 residues. CDR3 DNA sequence: TGTGCCAGCAGCGACAGGAATAATTCACCCCTCCACTTT. This encodes CASSDRNNSPLHF.

The chain employs TRBV7-9 and TRBJ1-1, with D uncertain. CDR1 is SEHNR, CDR2 FQNEAQ, per germline (reference sequence). The CDR3 runs to 12 residues. V lost 4 bases to trimming and J lost 1 base, with 4 bases between them. The CDR3 DNA is TGTGCCAGCAGCTGGCAGAACACTGAAGCTTTCTTT. It specifies CASSWQNTEAFF.

The rearrangement links TRBV7-2 to TRBJ2-3, with 10 bases fitting TRBD2. The V and J ends lost 5 bases and 1 base, in that order; junction bases with no gene match: 3. The CDR3 runs 15 residues. Germline lookup yields CDR1 SGHTA and CDR2 FQGNSA. The CDR3 nucleotides read TGTGCCAGCAGCCGTAGCGGGGGGCGCACAGATACGCAGTATTTT. Protein product: CASSRSGGRTDTQYF.

This clonotype was observed a handful of times. The chain is built from TRBV29-1 and TRBJ1-2; a possible D gene is TRBD1 (6 bases). V dropped 6 bases and J dropped 5 bases, with 10 bases sitting between them. The CDR3 totals 11 residues. Germline lookup yields CDR1 SQVTM and CDR2 ANQGSEA. The CDR3 region has the DNA TGCAGCGTCGGAGGGGGATATGGCTACACCTTC. Protein sequence: CSVGGGYGYTF.

This clonotype showed up many times. The chain combines TRBV20-1 with TRBJ2-2; D remains unclear. This CDR3 has 14 amino acids. Germline-derived CDR1 and CDR2 are DFQATT and SNEGSKA (reference sequence). Trimming pared 5 bases from V and 2 bases from J, leaving 12 bases between. CDR3 residues: CSARLRQNTGELFF. CDR3 sequence (DNA): TGCAGTGCTCGACTCCGACAAAACACCGGGGAGCTGTTTTTT.

CDR3 nucleotides: TGTGCCAGCAGCTTGGCATGGGGGGGGTATACTGAGCAGTTCTTC. Protein: CASSLAWGGYTEQFF. The chain has TRBV5-5 and TRBJ2-1; 7 nucleotides match TRBD2. The V segment lost 0 bases and the J segment 9 bases; nucleotides outside the gene matches: 9. The CDR3 covers 15 residues. Germline V CDR1 and CDR2: SGHKS, YYEKEE (reference sequence).

The V gene is TRBV28, the J gene TRBJ1-5; D call uncertain. Germline V gives CDR1 MDHEN, CDR2 SYDVKM. Trimming removed 7 bases from V and 0 bases from J, with 7 bases in between. This CDR3 spans 13 amino acids. The CDR3 nucleotides read TGTGCCAGCACCTTTTATAGCAATCAGCCCCAGCATTTT. Protein product: CASTFYSNQPQHF.

The V gene is TRBV3-1, the J gene TRBJ2-3; no clear D. V was shortened by 2 bases and J by 4 bases, with 10 bases between the two germline ends. The CDR3 is made up of 14 amino acids. Germline V gene lookup returns CDR1 LGHDT and CDR2 YNNKEL (reference sequence). The CDR3 sequence: CASSQRSNADTQYF. Written as DNA, the CDR3 is TGTGCCAGCAGCCAAAGGTCGAACGCAGATACGCAGTATTTT.

This clonotype was seen more than once but under ten times. CDR3 residues: CASSFTFREGRTDTQYF. In nucleotides, the CDR3 is TGTGCCAGCAGCTTCACGTTCCGGGAGGGCCGAACAGATACGCAGTATTTT. The gene calls are TRBV7-6 and TRBJ2-3; TRBD2 aligns across 8 bases. CDR3 length: 17 amino acids. Per germline, CDR1 SGHVS and CDR2 FNYEAQ. V shed 3 bases and J 3 bases; nucleotides not matched to a gene: 11.

This clonotype turned up a few times. The chain employs TRBV7-2 and TRBJ1-2; D call uncertain. CDR1 is SGHTA, CDR2 FQGNSA, per germline. The CDR3 sequence is 13 residues long. V was cut by 0 bases and J by 2 bases, with 4 bases left in between. The CDR3 protein is CASSLAMNYGYTF. The CDR3 nucleotides read TGTGCCAGCAGCTTAGCCATGAACTATGGCTACACCTTC.

V gene TRBV7-9 combines with J gene TRBJ1-2, with D perhaps matching TRBD1 (6 bases). The CDR3 has 12 residues. Trimming stripped 5 bases from V and 6 bases from J, with 10 bases between. The germline CDR1 and CDR2 sequences are SEHNR and FQNEAQ (reference sequence). In DNA form, the CDR3 reads TGTGCCAGCAGCAGGGGGGACCATGGCTACACCTTC. Protein product: CASSRGDHGYTF. Variable domain in full (rest from reference TRBV7-9 and TRBJ1-2): DTGVSQNPRHKITKRGQNVTFRCDPISEHNRLYWYRQTLGQGPEFLTYFQNEAQLEKSRLLSDRFSAERPKGSFSTLEIQRTEQGDSAMYLCASSRGDHGYTFGSGTRLTVV.